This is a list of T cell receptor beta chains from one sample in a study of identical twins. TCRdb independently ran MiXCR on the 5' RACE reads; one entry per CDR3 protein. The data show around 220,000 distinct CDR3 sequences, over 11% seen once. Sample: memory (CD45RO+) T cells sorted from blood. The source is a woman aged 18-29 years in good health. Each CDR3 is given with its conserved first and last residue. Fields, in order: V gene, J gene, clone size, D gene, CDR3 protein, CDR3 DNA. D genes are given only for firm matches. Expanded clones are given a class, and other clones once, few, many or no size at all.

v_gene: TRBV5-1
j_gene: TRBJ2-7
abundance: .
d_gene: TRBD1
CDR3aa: CASSGGTGEGYEQYF
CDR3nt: TGCGCCAGCAGCGGCGGGACAGGGGAGGGTTACGAGCAGTACTTC

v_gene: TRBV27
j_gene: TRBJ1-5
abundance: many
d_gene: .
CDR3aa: CASSLSIAFQPQHF
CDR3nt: TGTGCCAGCAGTTTATCGATCGCTTTTCAGCCCCAGCATTTT

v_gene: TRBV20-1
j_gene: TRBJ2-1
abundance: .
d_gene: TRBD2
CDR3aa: CSARVAGGKQFF
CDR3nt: TGCAGTGCTAGAGTAGCGGGAGGGAAGCAGTTCTTC

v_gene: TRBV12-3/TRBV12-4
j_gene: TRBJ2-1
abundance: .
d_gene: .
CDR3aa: CASSSLGPYYNEQFF
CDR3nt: TGTGCCAGCAGCTCTTTAGGACCGTACTACAATGAGCAGTTCTTC

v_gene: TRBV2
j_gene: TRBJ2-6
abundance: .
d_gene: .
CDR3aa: CASSEALPGANVLTF
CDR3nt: TGTGCCAGCAGTGAAGCGCTTCCTGGGGCCAACGTCCTGACTTTC

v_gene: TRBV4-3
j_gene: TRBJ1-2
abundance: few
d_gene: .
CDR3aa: CASSQDLPGSTYNYGYTF
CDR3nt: TGCGCCAGCAGCCAAGATCTTCCGGGCAGCACTTACAACTATGGCTACACCTTC

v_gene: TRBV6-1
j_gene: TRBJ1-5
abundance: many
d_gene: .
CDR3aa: CASEDRGNQPQHF
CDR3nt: TGTGCCAGCGAGGACAGAGGCAATCAGCCCCAGCATTTT

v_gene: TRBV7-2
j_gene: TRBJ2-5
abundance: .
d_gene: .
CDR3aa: CASSFGFPPETQYF
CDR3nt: TGTGCCAGCAGCTTTGGCTTTCCCCCGGAGACCCAGTACTTC

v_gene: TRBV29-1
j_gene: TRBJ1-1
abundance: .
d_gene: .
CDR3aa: CSLGQNLNTEAFF
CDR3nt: TGCAGCTTAGGACAGAATTTGAACACTGAAGCTTTCTTT

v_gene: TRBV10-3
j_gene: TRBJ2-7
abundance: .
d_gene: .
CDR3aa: CAINGGIEQYF
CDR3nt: TGTGCCATCAACGGAGGGATCGAGCAGTACTTC

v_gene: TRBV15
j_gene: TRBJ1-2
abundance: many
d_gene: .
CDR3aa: CATSSVFRGYGYTF
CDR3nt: TGTGCCACCAGCAGCGTCTTCCGGGGCTATGGCTACACCTTC

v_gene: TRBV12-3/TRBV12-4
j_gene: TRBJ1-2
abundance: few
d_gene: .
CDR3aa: CATQGTYGYTF
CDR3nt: TGTGCCACCCAGGGAACGTATGGCTACACCTTC

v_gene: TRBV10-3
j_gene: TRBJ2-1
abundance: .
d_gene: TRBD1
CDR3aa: CATTGIDEQFF
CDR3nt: TGTGCCACGACAGGGATCGATGAGCAGTTCTTC

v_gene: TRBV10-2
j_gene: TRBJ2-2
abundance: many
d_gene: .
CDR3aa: CASRETISTGELFF
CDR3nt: TGCGCCAGCAGGGAAACTATATCCACCGGGGAGCTGTTTTTT

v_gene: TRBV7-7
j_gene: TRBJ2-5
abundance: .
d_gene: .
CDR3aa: CASTAYKSADQETQYF
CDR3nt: TGTGCCAGCACAGCTTACAAATCCGCTGATCAAGAGACCCAGTACTTC

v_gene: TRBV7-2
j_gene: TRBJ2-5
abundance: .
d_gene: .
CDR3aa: CASSARRIETQYF
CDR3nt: TGTGCCAGCAGCGCTCGACGGATAGAGACCCAGTACTTC

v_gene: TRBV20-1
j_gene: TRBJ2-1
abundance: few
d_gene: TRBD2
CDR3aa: CSAPRLAGNNEQFF
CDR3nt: TGCAGTGCTCCCCGACTAGCGGGGAACAATGAGCAGTTCTTC

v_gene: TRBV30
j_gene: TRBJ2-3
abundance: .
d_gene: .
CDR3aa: CAWSVGSGTDTQYF
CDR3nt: TGTGCCTGGAGTGTAGGTAGCGGAACAGATACGCAGTATTTT

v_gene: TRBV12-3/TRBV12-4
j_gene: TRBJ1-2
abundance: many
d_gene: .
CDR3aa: CASLGQRGGYTF
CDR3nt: TGTGCCAGCCTCGGACAGCGAGGTGGCTACACCTTC

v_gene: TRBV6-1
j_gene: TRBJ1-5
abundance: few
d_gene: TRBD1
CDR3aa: CASKAGGGNQPQHF
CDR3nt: TGTGCCAGCAAGGCAGGGGGAGGCAATCAGCCCCAGCATTTT

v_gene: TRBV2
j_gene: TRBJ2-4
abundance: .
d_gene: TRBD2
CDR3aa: CASSEAGGPSGIQYF
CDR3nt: TGTGCCAGCAGTGAAGCGGGAGGGCCCTCAGGCATTCAGTACTTC

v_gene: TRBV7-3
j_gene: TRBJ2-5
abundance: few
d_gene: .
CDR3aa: CASSLTVPGTQYF
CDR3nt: TGTGCCAGCAGCTTAACCGTCCCAGGGACCCAGTACTTC